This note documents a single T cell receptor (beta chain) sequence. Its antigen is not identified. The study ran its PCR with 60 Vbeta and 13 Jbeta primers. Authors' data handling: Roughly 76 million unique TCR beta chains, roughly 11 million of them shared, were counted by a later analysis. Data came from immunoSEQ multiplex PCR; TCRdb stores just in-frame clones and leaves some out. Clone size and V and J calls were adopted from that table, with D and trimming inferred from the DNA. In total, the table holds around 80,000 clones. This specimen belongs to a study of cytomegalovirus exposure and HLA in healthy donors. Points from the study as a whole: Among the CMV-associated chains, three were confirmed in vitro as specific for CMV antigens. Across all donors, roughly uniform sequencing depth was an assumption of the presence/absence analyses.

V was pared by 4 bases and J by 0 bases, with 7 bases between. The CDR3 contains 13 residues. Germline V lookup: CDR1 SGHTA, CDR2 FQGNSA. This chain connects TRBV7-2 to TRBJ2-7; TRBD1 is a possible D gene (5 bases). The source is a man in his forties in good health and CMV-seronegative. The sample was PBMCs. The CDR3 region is CASSSTASYEQYF. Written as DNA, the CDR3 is TGTGCCAGCAGCTCGACAGCCTCCTACGAGCAGTACTTC.